The rows below give T cell receptor beta chains drawn from one sample of a study of identical twins. One entry per CDR3 protein, called by TCRdb with MiXCR from the 5' RACE reads. The sample holds approximately 890,000 distinct CDR3 sequences; roughly an eighth are singletons and the top ten take about 1.6%. These same data were also listed under a study on yellow fever vaccine responses in identical twins.

Sequenced: PBMCs. The source of these receptors is a woman under 30 in good health. The CDR3 runs from the conserved cysteine through the conserved F or W. A D gene is named only where the DNA matches it firmly. A clone size is listed for some rows: how often the clone was seen (once, few, many), or a class if it is expanded.

j_call cdr3_length clone_size d_call v_call cdr3_aa cdr3_nt
TRBJ2-3 14 . . TRBV23-1 CASSQFGDPDTQYF TGCGCCAGCAGTCAATTCGGGGATCCTGATACGCAGTATTTT
TRBJ1-6 17 . TRBD1 TRBV12-3/TRBV12-4 CASSFRQGSSYNSPLHF TGTGCCAGCAGCTTCCGACAGGGGAGCTCCTATAATTCACCCCTCCACTTT
TRBJ2-1 13 . . TRBV4-1 CASSPSRYNEQFF TGCGCCAGCAGCCCCAGCCGTTACAATGAGCAGTTCTTC
TRBJ2-3 17 . . TRBV7-8 CASSLFVASARTDTQYF TGTGCCAGCAGCTTATTTGTTGCCAGCGCCCGCACAGATACGCAGTATTTT
TRBJ2-7 16 many TRBD1 TRBV4-1 CASSHGRRDRGYEQYF TGCGCCAGCAGCCATGGGAGGAGGGACAGGGGGTACGAGCAGTACTTC
TRBJ1-4 16 . TRBD1 TRBV6-1 CASSDGTGVANEKLFF TGTGCCAGCAGTGATGGGACAGGGGTGGCTAATGAAAAACTGTTTTTT
TRBJ2-7 15 . . TRBV10-3 CAISVEHTISYEQYF TGTGCCATCAGTGTGGAGCACACGATTTCCTACGAGCAGTACTTC
TRBJ2-2 17 . TRBD2 TRBV4-1 CASSQVVSGGVTGELFF TGCGCCAGCAGCCAAGTGGTGTCGGGGGGGGTTACCGGGGAGCTGTTTTTT
TRBJ2-3 15 few . TRBV27 CASGIAGARTDTQYF TGTGCCAGCGGGATTGCGGGGGCCCGCACAGATACGCAGTATTTT
TRBJ2-5 11 . . TRBV2 CASSKIGDQYF TGTGCCAGCAGTAAAATTGGTGACCAGTACTTC
TRBJ2-3 15 . TRBD1 TRBV12-3/TRBV12-4 CASSRGQGSTDTQYF TGTGCCAGCAGTCGGGGACAGGGTAGCACAGATACGCAGTATTTT
TRBJ2-1 11 . . TRBV28 CASSSFGEQFF TGTGCCAGCAGTTCTTTCGGTGAGCAGTTCTTC
TRBJ2-3 12 few . TRBV20-1 CSASLPGDTQYF TGCAGTGCTAGCTTGCCCGGCGATACGCAGTATTTT
TRBJ2-3 14 many . TRBV11-2 CASSLEGWADTQYF TGTGCCAGCTCCCTGGAGGGGTGGGCAGATACGCAGTATTTT
TRBJ2-2 17 . . TRBV23-1 CASSPADGLSNTGELFF TGCGCCAGCAGTCCCGCGGATGGACTTTCGAACACCGGGGAGCTGTTTTTT
TRBJ2-5 16 . . TRBV25-1 CASSDTTASDLETQYF TGTGCCAGCAGTGATACCACGGCTAGCGACCTAGAGACCCAGTACTTC
TRBJ2-7 17 . . TRBV29-1 CSVSRETLLPVTYEQYF TGCAGCGTTTCTCGGGAGACGCTTCTTCCAGTTACCTACGAGCAGTACTTC
TRBJ2-7 14 many . TRBV11-2 CASSLGIGSYEQYF TGTGCCAGCAGCTTAGGGATAGGGTCCTACGAGCAGTACTTC
TRBJ2-7 15 few TRBD2 TRBV12-3/TRBV12-4 CASSGGLAGVYEQYF TGTGCCAGCAGTGGGGGACTAGCGGGAGTCTACGAGCAGTACTTC
TRBJ2-1 15 . TRBD2 TRBV12-3/TRBV12-4 CASSRTSGSQNEQFF TGTGCCAGCAGCAGGACTAGCGGGAGTCAAAATGAGCAGTTCTTC
TRBJ2-6 16 few . TRBV20-1 CSARGPAGSGANVLTF TGCAGTGCTAGAGGCCCGGCTGGATCTGGGGCCAACGTCCTGACTTTC
TRBJ1-2 12 many TRBD1 TRBV20-1 CSAWTGSRGYTF TGCAGTGCCTGGACAGGGTCCCGGGGCTACACCTTC
TRBJ2-3 16 . . TRBV6-1 CASTMTWGESTDTQYF TGTGCCAGTACTATGACTTGGGGGGAGAGCACAGATACGCAGTATTTT
TRBJ1-4 14 many TRBD1 TRBV2 CASTNRGPNEKLFF TGTGCCAGCACTAACAGGGGTCCTAATGAAAAACTGTTTTTT